Listed below are T cell receptor beta chains from one sample, sequenced in a study of early T cells in non-severe SARS-CoV-2 infection. TCRdb called the 5' RACE reads again in MiXCR, with one record for every CDR3 protein. Here the sample spans approximately 70,000 distinct CDR3 sequences, about 9% being singletons. The sequencing here drew on whole blood, taken at baseline. Receptor source: an adult who was a healthcare worker with PCR-confirmed SARS-CoV-2 infection or an uninfected control (not recorded which). CDR3s include the opening cysteine and the closing phenylalanine or tryptophan. Fields, in order: CDR3 DNA, CDR3 protein, D gene, V gene, J gene, clone size. The D gene is left open where the match is weak. Clone size is stated in some rows and not others, as once, few, many or a class when expanded.

TGCGCCAGCAGCTTCCAACCGAGCTCCTACGAGCAGTACTTC	CASSFQPSSYEQYF	-	TRBV5-1	TRBJ2-7	few
TGCGCCAGCACCACGGGGGTGGCGAAATACGAGCAGTACTTC	CASTTGVAKYEQYF	-	TRBV4-3	TRBJ2-7	few
TGTGCCAGCGGACTAGCGGGTACCTCCTACGAGCAGTACTTC	CASGLAGTSYEQYF	TRBD2	TRBV12-3/TRBV12-4	TRBJ2-7	few
TGCGCCAGCAGCCAAGTTGGACAGAGAGGGACTGAAGCTTTCTTT	CASSQVGQRGTEAFF	-	TRBV4-1	TRBJ1-1	-
TGTGCCAGCAGCTTAGCGGTAGCTAGCGGGAGAGGTAGGAGAGAGACCCAGTACTTC	CASSLAVASGRGRRETQYF	TRBD2	TRBV7-2	TRBJ2-5	-
TGTGCCAGCAGGGAACAGGGAACGAACACCGGGGAGCTGTTTTTT	CASREQGTNTGELFF	-	TRBV2	TRBJ2-2	-
TGTGCCAGCAGTCCGCGACAGAATGAAAAACTGTTTTTT	CASSPRQNEKLFF	-	TRBV6-5	TRBJ1-4	many
TGCAGTGCTAAACAGGGGGCGCAGGGCGAGCAGTACTTC	CSAKQGAQGEQYF	TRBD1	TRBV20-1	TRBJ2-7	many
TGTGCCAGCAGTGATTCCGGGACTAGCGGGGAGACCCAGTACTTC	CASSDSGTSGETQYF	TRBD2	TRBV25-1	TRBJ2-5	many
TGTGCCAGCAGCTACGGGTTTCGGGATACGCAGTATTTT	CASSYGFRDTQYF	-	TRBV11-3	TRBJ2-3	many
TGCAGCGTTCTTTACAGGGGCACAGATACGCAGTATTTT	CSVLYRGTDTQYF	-	TRBV29-1	TRBJ2-3	-
TGCGCCAGCAGCTTAGCTGCTCTGGCCGGGGAGCTGTTTTTT	CASSLAALAGELFF	-	TRBV4-3	TRBJ2-2	few
TGTGCCACCAGCGGAACCTCGGTCAATGAGCAGTTCTTC	CATSGTSVNEQFF	-	TRBV15	TRBJ2-1	many
TGTGCCAGCAGCCACGACAGGCCCTATGGCTACACCTTC	CASSHDRPYGYTF	-	TRBV28	TRBJ1-2	-
TGTGCCAGCAGCCGTATGCAGGGGGGTGAGCAGTTCTTC	CASSRMQGGEQFF	-	TRBV11-2	TRBJ2-1	-
TGCGCCAGCAGTCGGGACAGGGGGCGTTCACCCCTCCACTTT	CASSRDRGRSPLHF	TRBD1	TRBV10-2	TRBJ1-6	many
TGTGCCAGCAGCCAAATAGGACAGGGAGGTTTGGTTGAGCAGTTCTTC	CASSQIGQGGLVEQFF	TRBD1	TRBV3-1	TRBJ2-1	many
TGTGCCAGTGCCCGGACAGGGACAAACATTCAGTACTTC	CASARTGTNIQYF	TRBD1	TRBV19	TRBJ2-4	many
TGCAGTGCTAGAGATCTAGCGGGAGGACGGGGGAATGAGCAGTTCTTC	CSARDLAGGRGNEQFF	TRBD2	TRBV20-1	TRBJ2-1	many
TGTGCCAGCAGCGTCGCGACTAGCGGCGAGCAGTACTTC	CASSVATSGEQYF	TRBD2	TRBV7-8	TRBJ2-7	few
TGCAGTGCTAGACCAAGTCGACAGGGGGCGGTGGAGACCCAGTACTTC	CSARPSRQGAVETQYF	TRBD1	TRBV20-1	TRBJ2-5	many
TGTGCCAGCAGTGAGAAAACAGGGGGCGGCCTCAATGGCTACACCTTC	CASSEKTGGGLNGYTF	TRBD1	TRBV25-1	TRBJ1-2	many
TGCAGTGCTAGGGACAGGGTTCTCGAAGAGACCCAGTACTTC	CSARDRVLEETQYF	TRBD1	TRBV20-1	TRBJ2-5	many
TGTGCCAGCAGTTCGGGACAGCAAAGGCGGGTTCATGAAGCTTTCTTT	CASSSGQQRRVHEAFF	TRBD1	TRBV28	TRBJ1-1	-
TGTGCCAGCAGCTTCTTTCCCGCTGAAGCTTTCTTT	CASSFFPAEAFF	-	TRBV7-8	TRBJ1-1	-
TGTGCCAGCAGTCCCTTGGACAGGGGTGAAAAACTGTTTTTT	CASSPLDRGEKLFF	TRBD1	TRBV6-5	TRBJ1-4	-
TGTGCCAGCAGCGCCACAGGATACGAGCAGTACTTC	CASSATGYEQYF	-	TRBV7-9	TRBJ2-7	many
TGTGCCAGCAGACAATATGGCTACACCTTC	CASRQYGYTF	-	TRBV6-2/TRBV6-3	TRBJ1-2	-
TGTGCCAGCTCACCGTTGGAACGAGGTGGGCAGTATTTT	CASSPLERGGQYF	-	TRBV18	TRBJ2-3	medium-sized
TGTGCCAGCAGCCTTACAGCGGGAGGGAACTACAATGAGCAGTTCTTC	CASSLTAGGNYNEQFF	TRBD2	TRBV3-1	TRBJ2-1	few
TGTGCAACGATAGGGGACACTGAAGCTTTCTTT	CATIGDTEAFF	-	TRBV10-3	TRBJ1-1	few
TGTGCCAGCTCACCACTGGCCGTTGGGGGGCATACCGAAGCTTTCTTT	CASSPLAVGGHTEAFF	-	TRBV18	TRBJ1-1	-
TGTGCCAGCAGCCGGACAGGGCGGGACACCGGGGAGCTGTTTTTT	CASSRTGRDTGELFF	TRBD1	TRBV7-3	TRBJ2-2	-
TGCGCCAGCAGCCAAGATTTAGTAGCAGGGGAGCAGGGTGGCTACACCTTC	CASSQDLVAGEQGGYTF	-	TRBV4-3	TRBJ1-2	few
TGTGCCAGCAGTTTGGCCCGACAGTTCAATGAAAAACTGTTTTTT	CASSLARQFNEKLFF	-	TRBV28	TRBJ1-4	many
TGTGCCAGCTCACCACGGGAGCGGGGCCTAGCCAAAAACATTCAGTACTTC	CASSPRERGLAKNIQYF	TRBD2	TRBV18	TRBJ2-4	many
TGTGCCAGCAGTCCGCGACTAGCGGGAGGGAGAGGGGAGCAGTACTTC	CASSPRLAGGRGEQYF	TRBD2	TRBV28	TRBJ2-7	many
TGTGCCAGCAGCGCCCGGGACAGGGCTACTGAAGCTTTCTTT	CASSARDRATEAFF	TRBD1	TRBV3-1	TRBJ1-1	medium-sized
TGTGCCAGCAGTTTTCAGGGGAGGGCTGAAGCTTTCTTT	CASSFQGRAEAFF	-	TRBV28	TRBJ1-1	few
TGTGCCAGCAGTTATACGGGACTTCACACAGATACGCAGTATTTT	CASSYTGLHTDTQYF	-	TRBV12-3/TRBV12-4	TRBJ2-3	-
TGTGCCAGCAGCCAAGCTAGCTTCGCAGATACGCAGTATTTT	CASSQASFADTQYF	-	TRBV3-1	TRBJ2-3	-
TGCGCCAGCAGTCCGGGACAGGGGGTAGGGACGCAGTATTTT	CASSPGQGVGTQYF	TRBD1	TRBV10-2	TRBJ2-3	few
TGTGCCAGCGGATGGGGATCTAGGCTGAATAATTCACCCCTCCACTTT	CASGWGSRLNNSPLHF	-	TRBV28	TRBJ1-6	few
TGTGCCAGCAGTTACTTCTTCCGGCAGGGTCCGACCTACGAGCAGTACTTC	CASSYFFRQGPTYEQYF	-	TRBV6-2/TRBV6-3	TRBJ2-7	many